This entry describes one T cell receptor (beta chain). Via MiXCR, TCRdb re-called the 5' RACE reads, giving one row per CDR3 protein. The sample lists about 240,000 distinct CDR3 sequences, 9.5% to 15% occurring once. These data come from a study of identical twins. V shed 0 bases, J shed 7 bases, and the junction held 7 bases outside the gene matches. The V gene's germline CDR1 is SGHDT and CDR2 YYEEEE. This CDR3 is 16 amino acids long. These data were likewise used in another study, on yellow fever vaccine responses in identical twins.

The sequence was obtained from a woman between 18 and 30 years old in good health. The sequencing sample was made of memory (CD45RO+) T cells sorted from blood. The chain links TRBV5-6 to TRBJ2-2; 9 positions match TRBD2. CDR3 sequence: CASSLGLAALGGELFF. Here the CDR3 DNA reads TGTGCCAGCAGCTTGGGACTAGCGGCTCTGGGCGGGGAGCTGTTTTTT. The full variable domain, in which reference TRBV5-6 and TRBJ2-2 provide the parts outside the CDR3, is DAGVTQSPTHLIKTRGQQVTLRCSPKSGHDTVSWYQQALGQGPQFIFQYYEEEERQRGNFPDRFSGHQFPNYSSELNVNALLLGDSALYLCASSLGLAALGGELFFGEGSRLTVL.